The 28 T cell receptor beta chains below all came from one sample that was sequenced in a study of cytomegalovirus exposure and HLA in healthy donors. Amplification used 60 Vbeta primers and 13 Jbeta primers. Sequencing was performed with immunoSEQ multiplex PCR; in TCRdb, only in-frame clones are kept and a portion is missing. The data show more than 130,000 clones, 60% to 85% seen once. The sample consisted of PBMCs. The source is a middle-aged man in good health and CMV-seropositive.

V and J are TRBV11-2 and TRBJ2-6; D is uncertain. V was trimmed by 1 base and J by 0 bases, leaving 16 bases between them. The germline V gene has CDR1 SGHAT and CDR2 FQNNGV. CDR3 length: 19 residues. Written as DNA, the CDR3 is TGTGCCAGCAGCTTAGGTCCGGGTTGGAGTGCCTCTGGGGCCAACGTCCTGACTTTC. It encodes CASSLGPGWSASGANVLTF. The full variable domain, rest sourced from reference TRBV11-2 and TRBJ2-6, is EAGVAQSPRYKIIEKRQSVAFWCNPISGHATLYWYQQILGQGPKLLIQFQNNGVVDDSQLPKDRFSAERLKGVDSTLKIQPAKLEDSAVYLCASSLGPGWSASGANVLTFGAGSRLTVL.

This chain connects TRBV5-5 to TRBJ2-7; 8 bases fit TRBD2. CDR3 size: 15 residues. Germline CDR1 reads SGHKS; CDR2 reads YYEKEE (reference sequence). J lost 3 bases, V lost 3 bases, and 8 bases had no gene match. CDR3 sequence reads: CASSSVAGPYYEQYF. The CDR3 coding sequence is TGTGCCAGCAGCTCGGTAGCGGGACCTTACTACGAGCAGTACTTC.

The CDR3 DNA is TGTGCCTGGAGTGCCTCAATCGGCGGTCAGCCCCAGCATTTT. Translated, it gives CAWSASIGGQPQHF. V usage is TRBV30 and J usage is TRBJ1-5, with unresolved D. The CDR3 sequence is 14 residues long. The ends were cut back, 1 base at V and 6 bases at J, with 13 bases in the middle. Germline assignment: CDR1 GTSNPN and CDR2 SVGIG (reference sequence).

The chain couples TRBV6-5 to TRBJ1-2, with D perhaps matching TRBD1 (5 bases). Deletions cut 6 bases from V and 8 bases from J, with 16 bases between. The V gene's germline CDR1 is MNHEY and CDR2 SVGAGI. This CDR3 contains 13 residues. The CDR3 nucleotides read TGTGCCAGCAGCCCCCTGGGGGGAGAGGGCTACACCTTC. This translates into CASSPLGGEGYTF.

A few counts support this clone. The V call is TRBV28, the J call TRBJ2-5, with a tentative D call TRBD2 (6 bases). Trimming pared 2 bases from V and 2 bases from J, leaving 15 bases between. The CDR3 contains 16 residues. Germline values: CDR1 MDHEN, CDR2 SYDVKM. Written as DNA, the CDR3 is TGTGCCAGCAGTTTACGTCAGCCGGGAGAACAAGAGACCCAGTACTTC. Translated, it gives CASSLRQPGEQETQYF. Together with reference TRBV28 and TRBJ2-5, the CDR3 gives the full variable domain: DVKVTQSSRYLVKRTGEKVFLECVQDMDHENMFWYRQDPGLGLRLIYFSYDVKMKEKGDIPEGYSVSREKKERFSLILESASTNQTSMYLCASSLRQPGEQETQYFGPGTRLLVL.

This rearrangement joins TRBV5-5 to TRBJ2-7; 7 bases fit TRBD1. V gave up 4 bases and J gave up 0 bases; unmatched junction bases: 7. Germline loops: CDR1 SGHKS, CDR2 YYEKEE (reference sequence). CDR3 length: 15 residues. This chain's CDR3 is CASSPPGQTSYEQYF. For the CDR3, the DNA is TGTGCCAGCAGCCCTCCGGGACAGACCTCCTACGAGCAGTACTTC.

V is TRBV9 and J is TRBJ2-7, with D possibly matching TRBD1 (6 bases). Trimming took off 0 bases at V and 3 bases at J, with 13 bases between the two ends. Germline CDR1 is SGDLS and CDR2 is YYNGEE. The CDR3 runs to 15 residues. In nucleotides, the CDR3 is TGTGCCAGCAGCGTAGCTCCAGGGGATAGCTACGAGCAGTACTTC. It codes for CASSVAPGDSYEQYF.

The V call is TRBV9, the J call TRBJ2-5, with 9 bases that match TRBD1. Per germline, CDR1 SGDLS and CDR2 YYNGEE. V trimming: 4 bases; J trimming: 2 bases; junction bases outside the gene matches: 15. This CDR3 comprises 18 residues. The CDR3 coding sequence is TGTGCCAGCAGCACCCCTAGGAGGGGGACAGGGTATCAAGAGACCCAGTACTTC. The encoded protein is CASSTPRRGTGYQETQYF.

This sequence joins TRBV4-1 and TRBJ2-5, with D possibly being TRBD1 (5 bases). Germline V lookup: CDR1 MGHRA, CDR2 YSYEKL. The CDR3 runs 16 residues. V was pared by 0 bases and J by 5 bases, with 16 bases between. The CDR3 protein is CASSQEGYGAGETQYF. The CDR3 coding sequence is TGCGCCAGCAGCCAAGAGGGCTATGGGGCAGGGGAGACCCAGTACTTC.

The chain is built from TRBV6-6 and TRBJ2-7; a possible D gene is TRBD2 (5 bases). The CDR3 contains 14 residues. Germline V CDR1 and CDR2: MNHNY, SVGAGI (reference sequence). V shed 2 bases and J shed 2 bases, with 10 bases lying between them. CDR3 nucleotide sequence: TGTGCCAGCAGTTACAGCGGCGGCACCTACGAGCAGTACTTC. As protein: CASSYSGGTYEQYF.

The chain carries TRBV19 and TRBJ2-3, with 13 bases matching TRBD2. CDR3 length equals 15 residues. Trimming at V came to 7 bases and at J to 6 bases, leaving 7 bases not matched to a gene. The germline V gene encodes CDR1 LNHDA and CDR2 SQIVND (reference sequence). The CDR3: CASTPTSGGRDTQYF. For the CDR3, the DNA is TGTGCCAGTACTCCGACTAGCGGGGGGCGTGATACGCAGTATTTT.

The chain uses TRBV11-2 and TRBJ2-3; D possibly corresponds to TRBD2 (5 bases). The germline CDR1 and CDR2 sequences are SGHAT and FQNNGV. The CDR3 totals 15 residues. The V end lost 5 bases, the J end lost 2 bases, and 14 bases lay between the germline ends. CDR3 DNA: TGTGCCAGCAGCCCTCGGACTGGAAACACAGATACGCAGTATTTT. This translates into CASSPRTGNTDTQYF.

This chain uses TRBV19 with TRBJ2-3, with 7 bases identical to TRBD1. After removal of 7 bases from V and 0 bases from J, the junction contained 7 bases not matched to a gene. The CDR3 extends over 15 amino acids. In germline, CDR1 is LNHDA, CDR2 SQIVND (reference sequence). CDR3 residues: CASTHRGLSTDTQYF. Here the CDR3 DNA reads TGTGCCAGTACCCACAGGGGCCTTAGCACAGATACGCAGTATTTT.

The rearrangement links TRBV6-5 to TRBJ2-4; tentatively, D is TRBD1 (6 bases). V lost 7 bases, J lost 5 bases, and 12 bases lay in between. CDR1 is MNHEY and CDR2 is SVGAGI in the germline V gene. This CDR3 is built from 13 residues. CDR3 DNA sequence: TGTGCCAGCACCCGCAGGGGCCAAAACATTCAGTACTTC. The encoded protein is CASTRRGQNIQYF.

This chain links TRBV6-5 with TRBJ1-2; D might be TRBD1 (5 bases). Per germline, CDR1 MNHEY and CDR2 SVGAGI. The V gene lost 6 bases and the J gene lost 6 bases, with 14 bases spanning the gap. The CDR3 covers 13 residues. CDR3 in amino acids: CASSPDRIDGYTF. CDR3 in DNA: TGTGCCAGCAGCCCCGACAGAATAGATGGCTACACCTTC.

The chain is built from TRBV7-9 and TRBJ1-5; no reliable D call. Trimming pared 5 bases from V and 1 base from J, leaving 12 bases between. This CDR3 region has 15 residues. Per germline, CDR1 SEHNR and CDR2 FQNEAQ (reference sequence). The CDR3 sequence: CASSVDEASNQPQHF. DNA for the CDR3: TGTGCCAGCAGCGTCGATGAGGCCAGCAATCAGCCCCAGCATTTT.

The chain couples TRBV2 to TRBJ2-5; a possible D gene is TRBD2 (7 bases). Germline loops: CDR1 SNHLY, CDR2 FYNNEI. Between the trimmed V and J ends, which lost 7 bases and 5 bases, there was a span of 17 bases. The CDR3 covers 14 residues. This CDR3 is CASKGGGAGETQYF. The CDR3 DNA sequence: TGTGCCAGCAAAGGAGGGGGGGCCGGGGAGACCCAGTACTTC.

V is TRBV5-1 and J is TRBJ2-2, with 10 bases aligning to TRBD1. The ends lost 4 bases at V and 7 bases at J; junction bases unmatched: 7. The V gene's germline CDR1 is SGHRS and CDR2 YFSETQ. The CDR3 consists of 15 residues. CDR3 sequence reads: CASSRDRGPGGELFF. As DNA, the CDR3 is TGCGCCAGCAGCCGAGACAGGGGGCCGGGCGGGGAGCTGTTTTTT.

The gene calls are TRBV9 and TRBJ2-3; TRBD2 aligns across 16 bases. CDR1 and CDR2 (germline): SGDLS, YYNGEE. J gave up 3 bases and V 4 bases, and 14 bases lay outside the gene matches. CDR3 size: 20 residues. The CDR3 loop reads CASSSPGGGLAGGVTDTQYF. The CDR3 DNA is TGTGCCAGCAGCTCCCCCGGGGGGGGACTAGCGGGAGGGGTTACAGATACGCAGTATTTT.

This rearrangement joins TRBV29-1 to TRBJ1-3; 12 nucleotides agree with TRBD1. This CDR3 has 14 residues. With 6 bases clipped from V and 4 bases from J, the junction kept 4 bases outside the gene matches. CDR1 is SQVTM and CDR2 is ANQGSEA in the germline V gene. Written as DNA, the CDR3 is TGCAGCGTCCCGGGACAGGGGGCCGGAAACACCATATATTTT. Its translation: CSVPGQGAGNTIYF.

The chain joins TRBV19 to TRBJ1-6, with no clear D. Germline V gives CDR1 LNHDA, CDR2 SQIVND (reference sequence). The CDR3 totals 14 residues. Trimming removed 5 bases at V and 8 bases at J, with 13 bases between. The CDR3 reads CASSAGPLDSPLHF. The CDR3 DNA reads TGTGCCAGTAGTGCGGGCCCCTTGGATTCACCCCTCCACTTT.

The table lists this clone with a count of one. The chain carries TRBV7-9 and TRBJ1-4; the match to TRBD1 covers 7 bases. Germline trimming cut 1 base from V and 2 bases from J; bases unmatched to any gene: 4. Germline CDR1 reads SEHNR; CDR2 reads FQNEAQ (reference sequence). The CDR3 contains 16 residues. CDR3 DNA sequence: TGTGCCAGCAGCTTAGAGAGGGGGCACACTAATGAAAAACTGTTTTTT. It encodes CASSLERGHTNEKLFF.

The chain is built from TRBV15 and TRBJ2-2; tentative D call: TRBD1 (6 bases). The germline V gene has CDR1 LNHNV and CDR2 YYDKDF (reference sequence). The V end lost 1 base, the J end lost 6 bases, and 15 bases lay between the germline ends. The CDR3 length is 16 residues. The CDR3 reads CATSRGLNRDPGELFF. CDR3 nucleotide sequence: TGTGCCACCAGCAGAGGCTTGAACAGGGATCCCGGGGAGCTGTTTTTT.

This chain uses TRBV6-5 with TRBJ2-7, with TRBD2 as a possible D gene (6 bases). Germline V lookup: CDR1 MNHEY, CDR2 SVGAGI. This CDR3 comprises 15 residues. V shed 6 bases and J shed 1 base, with 16 bases lying between them. CDR3 residues: CASSLRRGVSYEQYF. The CDR3 DNA is TGTGCCAGCAGCCTTCGACGCGGGGTATCCTACGAGCAGTACTTC.

This chain uses TRBV29-1 with TRBJ2-7; a possible D gene is TRBD1 (7 bases). Per germline, CDR1 SQVTM and CDR2 ANQGSEA. The CDR3 is 12 residues long. The V and J ends lost 4 bases and 2 bases respectively, with 9 bases between them. The CDR3 protein is CSVGGTAYEQYF. CDR3 DNA sequence: TGCAGCGTTGGCGGGACAGCCTACGAGCAGTACTTC.

This clone came up once. The chain uses TRBV7-9 and TRBJ1-1; possibly TRBD1 for D (5 bases). The CDR3 runs to 14 residues. The V end lost 4 bases, the J end lost 1 base, and 10 bases lay between the germline ends. Germline lookup yields CDR1 SEHNR and CDR2 FQNEAQ (reference sequence). The CDR3: CASSYQGTNTEAFF. Written as DNA, the CDR3 is TGTGCCAGCAGCTACCAGGGTACGAACACTGAAGCTTTCTTT.

Here the CDR3 DNA reads TGTGCCAGCAGCTTTCGGGGGCAAGAGACCCAGTACTTC. Its protein is CASSFRGQETQYF. The V and J genes are TRBV7-3 and TRBJ2-5; possible D gene TRBD2, 6 bases. The CDR3 loop spans 13 amino acids. V was cut by 3 bases and J by 2 bases, with 7 bases left in between. Germline CDR1 is SGHTA and CDR2 is FQGTGA.

This chain uses TRBV29-1 with TRBJ2-3; 10 positions agree with TRBD1. In germline, CDR1 is SQVTM, CDR2 ANQGSEA. The CDR3 runs to 15 residues. The V and J ends lost 7 bases and 7 bases, in that order; junction bases with no gene match: 14. CDR3 loop: CSAGGGTGDLNTQYF. CDR3 sequence (DNA): TGCAGCGCTGGGGGTGGGACAGGGGATTTAAATACGCAGTATTTT.